This T cell receptor (beta chain) emerged from a study of human T cells and chemical hapten exposure. This clonotype was detected ten times or more. Specified time point: patch test 1, 2 weeks after DPC sensitization. Treatment here: therapeutic diphenylcyclopropenone sensitization with weekly scalp DPC. As processed by the authors: Ranging from about 23,224 to 700,000, TCR counts per sample had a median value of around 94,000. TCRdb re-called the RACE reads with MiXCR, one entry per CDR3 protein. The V and J calls and clone size come from TCRdb's table, not from the authors' own analysis. This table holds more than 70,000 distinct CDR3 sequences, 10% to 15% found once. V lost 3 bases and J lost 7, with 10 bases in between. Germline CDR1 is LNHDA and CDR2 is SQIVND (reference sequence). The CDR3 runs to 12 residues.

Sequencing was performed on whole blood, taken in connection with sensitization to the hapten diphenylcyclopropenone (DPC). The receptor's source is a woman in her fifties or sixties with alopecia areata. Some clones in this sample may be carry-over from other donors' samples. The chain couples TRBV19 to TRBJ2-7, with a possible D match to TRBD2 (6 bases). The CDR3 DNA sequence: TGTGCCAGTAGTATGATCGCGGGGGAGCAGTACTTC. Translated: CASSMIAGEQYF.